This TCR beta chain was recorded in a study of breast tumors, draining lymph nodes, adjacent tissues. In its sample, this clonotype was seen many times. What it binds is unknown. Overall study findings and caveats: Luminal-like breast cancer showed significantly greater tumor-nontumor repertoire similarity than basal-like breast cancer did. Tumor repertoires ranked between lymph nodes and nontumor tissue in diversity, with V and J gene preferences. Most tumor T cells seemingly derive from lymph node, then expand in tumor. Tumor T cell lymph node origin was a supported hypothesis, not proven.

The lymph nodes were axillary draining lymph nodes from breast cancer patients. TCRdb independently ran MiXCR on the multiplex PCR reads; one entry per CDR3 protein. The data show approximately 100,000 distinct CDR3 sequences, with approximately 21% seen just once and 1% to 1.5% held by the top ten. This receptor was obtained from a female donor with breast cancer. Some clones in this sample may be carry-over from other donors' samples. What was sequenced was axillary lymph node tissue.

CDR3 DNA: TGCGCCAGCAGCCCCTATTCGACAGGGGATTTTAATGGCTACACCTTC. Its translation is CASSPYSTGDFNGYTF. V is TRBV4-1 and J is TRBJ1-2, with 8 bases identical to TRBD1. Germline CDR1 and CDR2: MGHRA and YSYEKL. The CDR3 loop spans 16 amino acids. Trimming cost V 4 bases and J 6 bases; bases outside gene matches: 13.